These T cell receptor beta chains were read from a single sample in a study of OX40 agonist ivuxolimab in advanced cancers. TCRdb's copy holds only in-frame clones and misses some; the assay was immunoSEQ multiplex PCR. The sample consists of 20,000 to 30,000 clones, approximately 91% of them appearing once. Sequenced material: CD4+ or CD8+ T cells sorted from blood, taken in a trial of the OX40 agonist ivuxolimab. The receptor set was obtained from an adult with an advanced solid tumor such as melanoma, head and neck, liver or kidney cancer. CDR3s include the opening cysteine and the closing phenylalanine or tryptophan. Each record gives: clone size, J gene, V gene, D gene, CDR3 length, CDR3 DNA, CDR3 protein. D genes are given only for firm matches. Some rows have no size entry. The others give once, few or many, or a class for an expanded clone.

once | TRBJ2-5 | TRBV5-1 | - | 15 | TGCGCCAGCAGCCCGGCAGCTACTTACCAAGAGACCCAGTACTTC | CASSPAATYQETQYF
- | TRBJ2-1 | TRBV13 | - | 12 | TGTGCCAGCAGCTCAGACTACAATGAGCAGTTCTTC | CASSSDYNEQFF
- | TRBJ2-5 | TRBV5-6 | - | 11 | TGTGCCAGCAGCTTTATGGAGACCCAGTACTTC | CASSFMETQYF
few | TRBJ1-4 | TRBV2 | - | 13 | TGTGCCAGCGGTGAACAGGGCGTGGAAAAACTGTTTTTT | CASGEQGVEKLFF
- | TRBJ2-5 | TRBV6-1 | - | 15 | TGTGCCAGCAGTACCTCCGGCGGGACTGAAGGGGAGCAGTACTTC | CASSTSGGTEGEQYF
- | TRBJ2-1 | TRBV7-2 | TRBD2 | 19 | TGTGCCAGCAGCTCGTCATCCGGGACTAGCGGGGGGGCCTCTAAGGAGCAGTTCTTC | CASSSSSGTSGGASKEQFF
- | TRBJ2-2 | TRBV29-1 | - | 14 | TGCAGCGCTGCCCGGTCCGTGAGCACCGGGGAGCTGTTTTTT | CSAARSVSTGELFF
- | TRBJ2-3 | TRBV10-2 | TRBD1 | 15 | TGCGCCAGCAGCTATAGGACAGGGCGGGCAGATACGCAGTATTTT | CASSYRTGRADTQYF
- | TRBJ1-2 | TRBV5-5 | - | 15 | TGTGCCAGCAGCTTGTCTATCGGGGGTGGGTATGGCTACACCTTC | CASSLSIGGGYGYTF
- | TRBJ2-2 | TRBV28 | TRBD1 | 16 | TGTGCCAGCAGTTTATGGACAGGGGGCGAAACCGGGGAGCTGTTTTTT | CASSLWTGGETGELFF
- | TRBJ2-3 | TRBV5-1 | TRBD1 | 17 | TGCGCCAGCAGCTTGGGGCATGGGGACAGCCTCACAGATACGCAGTATTTT | CASSLGHGDSLTDTQYF
once | TRBJ2-3 | TRBV20-1 | TRBD2 | 11 | TGCAGCGCCAGCGGGGGGGATACGCAGTATTTT | CSASGGDTQYF
- | TRBJ2-7 | TRBV7-9 | - | 15 | TGTGCCAGCAGCGTGGACGATTATAGCTCCTACGAGCAGTACTTC | CASSVDDYSSYEQYF
- | TRBJ2-1 | TRBV9 | TRBD2 | 16 | TGTGCCAGCAGCGACGGGAGGGGGGAGATCTACAATGAGCAGTTCTTC | CASSDGRGEIYNEQFF
- | TRBJ2-1 | TRBV28 | - | 15 | TGTGCCAGCTACCTAACGGGACACGCTCGCCATGAGCAGTTCTTC | CASYLTGHARHEQFF
- | TRBJ1-1 | TRBV6-5 | - | 15 | TGTGCCAGCAGTCTACAGGGTCACGTAGGCACTGAAGCTTTCTTT | CASSLQGHVGTEAFF
- | TRBJ2-2 | TRBV5-6 | - | 17 | TGTGCCAGCAGCTTTTATGAGGGGGTTATCGTTTCCGGGGAGCTGTTTTTT | CASSFYEGVIVSGELFF
- | TRBJ2-3 | TRBV6-5 | - | 12 | TGTGCCAGCACTAAGGCGGGAGATACGCAGTATTTT | CASTKAGDTQYF
once | TRBJ2-1 | TRBV19 | TRBD2 | 15 | TGTGCCAGTAGTATGGGGGGACTAGTCCCCGATGAGCAGTTCTTC | CASSMGGLVPDEQFF
- | TRBJ1-2 | TRBV10-2 | TRBD1 | 14 | TGCGCCAGCAGTGAGCGGGGCAGGGGGATTGGCTACACCTTC | CASSERGRGIGYTF
once | TRBJ2-1 | TRBV29-1 | TRBD1 | 12 | TGCAGCGGGACAGGGAATAGCAATGAGCAGTTCTTC | CSGTGNSNEQFF
few | TRBJ1-1 | TRBV5-8 | - | 15 | TGTGCCAGCAGCTTGCAACTGATCATGAACACTGAAGCTTTCTTT | CASSLQLIMNTEAFF
- | TRBJ2-7 | TRBV10-3 | - | 13 | TGTGCCATCAGTGACAGTCAACTTTACGAGCAGTACTTC | CAISDSQLYEQYF
- | TRBJ1-2 | TRBV7-9 | - | 14 | TGTGCCAGCAGCCCCCTCCTCAGGGGCCATGGCTACACCTTC | CASSPLLRGHGYTF
- | TRBJ1-6 | TRBV28 | - | 16 | TGTGCCAGCAGTTTGGGGGGCGCCCCCTATAATTCACCCCTCCACTTT | CASSLGGAPYNSPLHF
- | TRBJ2-3 | TRBV10-1 | - | 14 | TGCGCCAGCAGTGAGGGGCTAGCTTCAGATACGCAGTATTTT | CASSEGLASDTQYF
once | TRBJ1-2 | TRBV11-2 | - | 13 | TGTGCCAGCAGCAGCGGACCGTCTGCTGGCTACACCTTC | CASSSGPSAGYTF
- | TRBJ2-7 | TRBV11-3 | - | 11 | TGTGCCAGCAGCCAATACTACGAGCAGTACTTC | CASSQYYEQYF
- | TRBJ1-2 | TRBV5-6 | - | 14 | TGTGCCAGCTCACTTTGGGGCGCCGACTATGGCTACACCTTC | CASSLWGADYGYTF
- | TRBJ1-6 | TRBV5-4 | - | 16 | TGTGCCAGCAGCTTGGCTGGACAGTCCTATAATTCACCCCTCCACTTT | CASSLAGQSYNSPLHF
- | TRBJ1-1 | TRBV27 | - | 14 | TGTGCCAGCAGTTTATCGTTGGCGAACACTGAAGCTTTCTTT | CASSLSLANTEAFF
- | TRBJ2-7 | TRBV5-8 | - | 15 | TGTGCCAGCAGCTTAGGGACCTCTTGGTCCCACGAGCAGTACTTC | CASSLGTSWSHEQYF
- | TRBJ2-1 | TRBV12-5 | - | 19 | TGTGCTAGTGGTTTGGTAGTGGTGGGCGGGCCGTCTCCCTACAATGAGCAGTTCTTC | CASGLVVVGGPSPYNEQFF
- | TRBJ2-7 | TRBV28 | TRBD1 | 16 | TGTGCCAGCAGCCCGCTATCCGGGACAGAAACCTACGAGCAGTACTTC | CASSPLSGTETYEQYF
- | TRBJ2-3 | TRBV5-4 | TRBD2 | 17 | TGTGCCAGCAGCGACGGGACTAGCGGGAGGAGGTCAGATACGCAGTATTTT | CASSDGTSGRRSDTQYF
- | TRBJ1-6 | TRBV4-2 | - | 15 | TGTGCCAGCAGCCAAGATTTCCAGGCCGATTCACCCCTCCACTTT | CASSQDFQADSPLHF
- | TRBJ2-5 | TRBV7-7 | - | 15 | TGTGCTAGCAGCTTAGCCGTTGGGGGCCCCGAGACCCAGTACTTC | CASSLAVGGPETQYF
few | TRBJ2-2 | TRBV30 | TRBD2 | 15 | TGTGCCTGGATGATGGGCGGGAGTTACACCGGGGAGCTGTTTTTT | CAWMMGGSYTGELFF
- | TRBJ1-2 | TRBV18 | - | 15 | TGTGCCAGCTCACCAAGCCGAGGGGATCACTATGGCTACACCTTC | CASSPSRGDHYGYTF
- | TRBJ1-3 | TRBV19 | TRBD1 | 17 | TGTGCCAGTAGTACCCTCCGGGACAGGACGCCTGGAAACACCATATATTTT | CASSTLRDRTPGNTIYF
- | TRBJ2-5 | TRBV4-3 | - | 16 | TGCGCCAGCAGCCAAGATCTTGGTAGCCCCCAAGAGACCCAGTACTTC | CASSQDLGSPQETQYF
- | TRBJ1-2 | TRBV2 | TRBD1 | 13 | TGTGCCAGCAGTGTCGGACAGGGCCCTGGCTACACCTTC | CASSVGQGPGYTF
- | TRBJ2-7 | TRBV7-9 | TRBD1 | 13 | TGTGCCAGCAGCCAAGACAGGGCCTACGAGCAGTACTTC | CASSQDRAYEQYF
- | TRBJ1-1 | TRBV5-5 | - | 17 | TGTGCCAGCAGCTTTTGGGCAGTCTCCTGGGGAGACACTGAAGCTTTCTTT | CASSFWAVSWGDTEAFF
- | TRBJ2-3 | TRBV5-1 | TRBD2 | 18 | TGCGCCAGCAGCTTGGTGCCCGGGGGGGCTTTAGCAGAAGATACGCAGTATTTT | CASSLVPGGALAEDTQYF
- | TRBJ2-7 | TRBV28 | - | 16 | TGTGCCAGCAGGACGAGCGAGGGGCCAACCCTCTACGAGCAGTACTTC | CASRTSEGPTLYEQYF
- | TRBJ1-4 | TRBV18 | - | 16 | TGTGCCAGCTCACCAAATACAGGAATAGCTAATGAAAAACTGTTTTTT | CASSPNTGIANEKLFF
- | TRBJ1-5 | TRBV30 | TRBD1 | 16 | TGTGCCTGGAGTTGGAGGACAGGGGTGAGCAATCAGCCCCAGCATTTT | CAWSWRTGVSNQPQHF
- | TRBJ2-1 | TRBV10-2 | - | 16 | TGCGCCAGCAGTGACGTGCTAAGACAGGCACACAATGAGCAGTTCTTC | CASSDVLRQAHNEQFF
- | TRBJ2-7 | TRBV15 | - | 13 | TGTGCCACCGGATCGCACAATTACTACGAGCAGTACTTC | CATGSHNYYEQYF
- | TRBJ2-7 | TRBV13 | - | 16 | TGTGCCAGCAGCTCGCCTGGACGGGACTCCATCCACGAGCAGTACTTC | CASSSPGRDSIHEQYF
- | TRBJ2-5 | TRBV9 | TRBD2 | 16 | TGTGCCAGCAGCGTAGAGATTAGCGGGAGTATGAAGACCCAGTACTTC | CASSVEISGSMKTQYF
- | TRBJ2-7 | TRBV9 | TRBD2 | 15 | TGTGCCAGCAGCGTTTTAGCGGGAGAGACCTACGAGCAGTACTTC | CASSVLAGETYEQYF
- | TRBJ2-1 | TRBV7-3 | - | 15 | TGTGCCAGCAGCTTAACTTCGGCGGGGTATTATGAGCAGTTCTTC | CASSLTSAGYYEQFF
- | TRBJ2-1 | TRBV5-1 | TRBD1 | 14 | TGCGCCAGCTGCCCGGGACAGACTGCTGATGAGCAGTTCTTC | CASCPGQTADEQFF
- | TRBJ2-5 | TRBV19 | TRBD1 | 16 | TGTGCCAGTAGTGAAGGGACAGGGGGCTTCCAAGAGACCCAGTACTTC | CASSEGTGGFQETQYF
- | TRBJ2-3 | TRBV5-1 | - | 15 | TGCGCCAGCAGCTTGGAGGATACTAGCACAGATACGCAGTATTTT | CASSLEDTSTDTQYF
- | TRBJ1-5 | TRBV15 | - | 16 | TGTGCCACCAGCAGAGAGCCGATGGGGGAAAATCAGCCCCAGCATTTT | CATSREPMGENQPQHF
- | TRBJ1-2 | TRBV28 | - | 12 | TGTGCCAGCAGCCCACAGAACTATGGCTACACCTTC | CASSPQNYGYTF